These 21 T cell receptor beta chains were all obtained from the same sample, sequenced in a study of blood T cell repertoires in COVID-19. TCRdb's table, derived via immunoSEQ multiplex PCR, lists solely in-frame clones and lacks some. The sample records approximately 110,000 clones, 85% being singletons. What was sequenced was peripheral blood. These TCRs come from a human donor in a cohort sampled during active COVID-19.

The J gene is TRBJ1-2, the V gene TRBV9, with 9 bases that match TRBD1. V was pared by 4 bases and J by 7 bases, with 11 bases of the junction left unmatched. There are 15 residues in the CDR3. Germline V CDR1 and CDR2: SGDLS, YYNGEE. The CDR3 loop reads CASSPDTGGRGGYTF. The CDR3 DNA sequence: TGTGCCAGCAGCCCCGATACAGGGGGCAGGGGTGGCTACACCTTC.

The V gene is TRBV9, the J gene TRBJ2-7, with 8 bases aligning to TRBD1. V shed 1 base, J shed 2 bases, and the junction held 5 bases outside the gene matches. Germline CDR1 SGDLS, CDR2 YYNGEE. This CDR3 spans 15 amino acids. In nucleotides, the CDR3 is TGTGCCAGCAGCGTATCCGGGACAGGACCCTACGAGCAGTACTTC. This translates into CASSVSGTGPYEQYF.

This clone was seen once. The V gene is TRBV6-5, the J gene TRBJ2-5, with D maybe TRBD2 (7 bases). The V gene's germline CDR1 is MNHEY and CDR2 SVGAGI. This CDR3 spans 16 amino acids. V was cut by 4 bases and J by 1 base, with 16 bases left in between. CDR3 sequence: CASSWGAGAPQETQYF. The CDR3 DNA follows: TGTGCCAGCAGTTGGGGTGCGGGGGCCCCCCAAGAGACCCAGTACTTC.

The chain uses TRBV4-1 and TRBJ1-1; the D gene is possibly TRBD1 (5 bases). CDR3 size: 16 residues. The germline V and J ends were trimmed by 5 bases and 3 bases, with 19 bases remaining between them. CDR1 is MGHRA, CDR2 YSYEKL, per germline. CDR3 residues: CASSAELEGEDTEAFF. The DNA of the CDR3 is TGCGCCAGCAGCGCCGAGCTCGAAGGGGAGGACACTGAAGCTTTCTTT.

This sequence joins TRBV25-1 and TRBJ1-5, with TRBD1 matching 7 bases. Germline CDR1 MGHDK, CDR2 SYGVNS. After removal of 4 bases from V and 6 bases from J, the junction contained 15 bases not matched to a gene. The CDR3 loop spans 17 amino acids. CDR3 sequence: CASSATYRGMFGQPQHF. CDR3 bases: TGTGCCAGCAGTGCAACATACAGGGGTATGTTTGGTCAGCCCCAGCATTTT.

The chain uses TRBV6-2 or TRBV6-3 and TRBJ2-1, with D tentatively TRBD2 (5 bases). The CDR3 length is 17 residues. Trimming took off 2 bases at V and 3 bases at J, with 17 bases between the two ends. CDR1 is MNHEY and CDR2 is SVGEGT in the germline V gene. CDR3 sequence reads: CASSYPLEAYLYNEQFF. The CDR3 region has the DNA TGTGCCAGCAGTTACCCCCTGGAGGCGTACCTCTACAATGAGCAGTTCTTC.

The chain recombines TRBV28 with TRBJ1-5; 8 nucleotides align to TRBD1. CDR3 length equals 15 residues. Germline V gene sequence: CDR1 MDHEN, CDR2 SYDVKM. The J segment lost 2 bases and the V segment lost 4 bases, leaving 4 bases of the junction unmatched. In nucleotides, the CDR3 is TGTGCCAGCAGTTCACCGGGACAGGGCAATCAGCCCCAGCATTTT. It yields the protein CASSSPGQGNQPQHF.

The chain uses TRBV7-2 and TRBJ2-7; 11 bases are a match to TRBD2. V dropped 6 bases and J dropped 2; count of bases not matched to a gene: 6. Germline loops: CDR1 SGHTA, CDR2 FQGNSA. CDR3 size: 15 residues. CDR3 sequence reads: CASRVTSGEPYEQYF. Here the CDR3 DNA reads TGTGCCAGCAGGGTGACTAGCGGGGAGCCCTACGAGCAGTACTTC.

This sequence joins TRBV5-1 and TRBJ1-6, with TRBD1 as a possible D gene (5 bases). Germline V gives CDR1 SGHRS, CDR2 YFSETQ. This CDR3 region has 14 residues. The V end lost 4 bases, the J end lost 7 bases, and 12 bases lay between the germline ends. The CDR3 sequence: CASSADGGNSPLHF. Here the CDR3 DNA reads TGCGCCAGCAGCGCTGACGGGGGAAATTCACCCCTCCACTTT.

J is TRBJ1-5 and V is TRBV5-1; D is undetermined. The germline gives CDR1 SGHRS, CDR2 YFSETQ. V shed 0 bases and J shed 4 bases, with 8 bases lying between them. CDR3 length: 14 amino acids. The CDR3 DNA sequence: TGCGCCAGCAGCTTGGCCCCGGGGAATCAGCCCCAGCATTTT. Protein: CASSLAPGNQPQHF.

The CDR3 nucleotides are TGTGCCAGCAGCTTAGACGGGGGGCGGGTGGAGACCCAGTACTTC. This translates into CASSLDGGRVETQYF. The V gene is TRBV7-2, the J gene TRBJ2-5; D might be TRBD2 (7 bases). Looked up from germline, CDR1 is SGHTA and CDR2 is FQGNSA. The CDR3 spans 15 residues. The V gene lost 1 base and the J gene lost 5 bases, with 14 bases spanning the gap.

V usage is TRBV6-6 and J usage is TRBJ2-7, with D possibly matching TRBD2 (6 bases). CDR1 is MNHNY, CDR2 SVGAGI, per germline (reference sequence). Deletions cut 8 bases from V and 2 bases from J, with 10 bases between. The CDR3 is made up of 12 amino acids. Here the CDR3 reads CASGGSPYEQYF. The CDR3 bases are TGTGCCAGCGGGGGGAGTCCCTACGAGCAGTACTTC.

The chain uses TRBV2 and TRBJ2-7; the D is unclear. CDR3 length equals 13 residues. Trimming cost V 7 bases and J 4 bases, with 14 bases left between them. The germline CDR1 and CDR2 sequences are SNHLY and FYNNEI. In DNA, the CDR3 is TGTGCCAGCACGGTCGAGGATCGGTACGAGCAGTACTTC. Encoded protein: CASTVEDRYEQYF. Full variable domain (remainder filled in from reference TRBV2 and TRBJ2-7): EPEVTQTPSHQVTQMGQEVILRCVPISNHLYFYWYRQILGQKVEFLVSFYNNEISEKSEIFDDQFSVERPDGSNFTLKIRSTKLEDSAMYFCASTVEDRYEQYFGPGTRLTVT.

The CDR3 region is CASSLGTSGADTQYF. DNA for the CDR3: TGTGCCAGCAGCCTCGGGACTAGCGGGGCAGATACGCAGTATTTT. V is TRBV3-1 (or the pseudogene TRBV3-2) and J is TRBJ2-3, with 13 bases lining up with TRBD2. The CDR3 spans 15 residues. CDR1 is LGHDT, CDR2 YNNKEL, per germline (reference sequence). The J segment lost 4 bases and the V segment lost 4 bases, leaving 2 bases of the junction unmatched.

The table lists this clone with a few counts. This chain joins TRBV6-5 and TRBJ2-7, with TRBD1 matching 9 bases. The CDR3 totals 15 residues. With V trimmed by 2 bases and J by 4 bases, 6 bases remained unmatched. The V gene's germline CDR1 is MNHEY and CDR2 SVGAGI. This CDR3 is CASSYLPGQGYEQYF. The CDR3 region has the DNA TGTGCCAGCAGTTACCTACCGGGACAGGGATACGAGCAGTACTTC.

The chain links TRBV19 to TRBJ1-1, with D uncertain. Germline V gives CDR1 LNHDA, CDR2 SQIVND (reference sequence). Trimming removed 3 bases from V and 10 bases from J, with 12 bases in between. The CDR3 has 12 residues. CDR3 in amino acids: CASSIGSGGAFF. The CDR3 DNA is TGTGCCAGTAGTATTGGGTCAGGAGGAGCTTTCTTT.

For this clone: At the DNA level, this CDR3 is encoded by other sequences in the same sample as well. The rearrangement links TRBV3-1 (or the pseudogene TRBV3-2) to TRBJ1-1, with a possible D match to TRBD1 (6 bases). Germline CDR1 and CDR2: LGHDT and YNNKEL (reference sequence). The V end was cut by 2 bases, the J end by 4 bases, with 11 bases between. The length of the CDR3 is 14 residues. The CDR3 protein is CASSQQQGVTEAFF. As DNA, the CDR3 is TGTGCCAGCAGCCAACAACAGGGAGTCACTGAAGCTTTCTTT.

The J gene is TRBJ1-4, the V gene TRBV28; the match to TRBD1 covers 8 bases. Per germline, CDR1 MDHEN and CDR2 SYDVKM. The V and J ends lost 3 bases and 4 bases, in that order; junction bases with no gene match: 7. There are 16 residues in the CDR3. CDR3 in DNA: TGTGCCAGCAGTTTTTCGGACAGGGTGATTAATGAAAAACTGTTTTTT. It encodes CASSFSDRVINEKLFF.

This clone was seen only once. The chain couples TRBV6-6 to TRBJ2-2; 8 bases fit TRBD2. Germline CDR1 MNHNY, CDR2 SVGAGI (reference sequence). The trim removed 10 bases at V and 0 bases at J, leaving 10 bases unmatched. The CDR3 is 16 residues long. CDR3 region: CAIRAAGGANTGELFF. In DNA, the CDR3 is TGTGCCATCCGGGCGGCGGGGGGAGCGAACACCGGGGAGCTGTTTTTT.

The sample holds a few counts of this clone. The rearrangement uses TRBV6-5 and TRBJ1-2, with TRBD1 matching over 7 bases. J lost 1 base, V lost 6 bases, and 2 bases had no gene match. Germline values: CDR1 MNHEY, CDR2 SVGAGI. This CDR3 is built from 13 residues. The CDR3 nucleotides read TGTGCCAGCAGCAGGGACAGTAACTATGGCTACACCTTC. Amino acid sequence: CASSRDSNYGYTF.

This clone was detected only a few times. The chain couples TRBV6-5 to TRBJ1-1, with a possible D match to TRBD1 (6 bases). Looked up from germline, CDR1 is MNHEY and CDR2 is SVGAGI. The CDR3 runs 14 residues. V lost 8 bases, J lost 4 bases, and 17 bases lay in between. CDR3 in DNA: TGTGCCAGCGGATACGGCAGGGGTCTCACTGAAGCTTTCTTT. Residues: CASGYGRGLTEAFF.